The source of this T cell receptor (beta chain) is a study of technical replicates of blood from a handful of donors. Assay: immunoSEQ multiplex PCR; the TCRdb copy retains only in-frame clones and omits some. The sample lists around 97,000 clones, approximately 96% occurring once. This CDR3 region has 14 residues. V lost 5 bases to trimming and J lost 3 bases; unmatched junction nucleotides: 5. Germline V lookup: CDR1 SGHTA, CDR2 FQGNSA. The receptor was isolated from a human donor in good health. Sequencing input: T cells isolated from PBMCs. This chain links TRBV7-2 with TRBJ2-7, with 9 bases lining up with TRBD1. CDR3 protein: CASSHRGRFYEQYF. The CDR3 nucleotides read TGTGCCAGCAGCCACAGGGGGCGGTTCTACGAGCAGTACTTC.